This T cell receptor (beta chain) derives from a study of blood T cell repertoires in COVID-19. Method: immunoSEQ multiplex PCR; TCRdb's copy keeps in-frame clones and lacks some. The table records tens of thousands of clones, about 80% of them present only once. This CDR3 spans 16 amino acids. Germline loops: CDR1 MGHRA, CDR2 YSYEKL. Trimming took 2 bases from V and 3 from J, leaving 17 bases between them. The specimen sequenced was peripheral blood. V gene TRBV4-1 combines with J gene TRBJ2-7; no clear D gene. The TCR comes from a human donor in a cohort sampled during active COVID-19. The CDR3 protein is CASSQIAEATLYEQYF. The DNA of the CDR3 is TGCGCCAGCAGCCAAATCGCCGAGGCTACCCTCTACGAGCAGTACTTC.